Listed here are 18 T cell receptor beta chains from one sample, sequenced in a study of cytomegalovirus exposure and HLA in healthy donors. This table comes from immunoSEQ multiplex PCR, and its TCRdb copy is limited to in-frame clones, with some not included. The sample consists of some 120,000 clones, roughly 95% of them appearing once. The specimen sequenced was PBMCs. These receptors all stem from a man younger than 35 in good health and CMV-seronegative.

This chain joins TRBV18 and TRBJ2-5, with no clear D. The length of the CDR3 is 15 residues. CDR1 and CDR2 (germline): KGHSH, LQKENI. V shed 2 bases and J shed 2 bases, with 12 bases lying between them. CDR3 sequence (DNA): TGTGCCAGCTCACCAAGTGTCGCCGGGCAAGAGACCCAGTACTTC. Amino acids: CASSPSVAGQETQYF.

The rearrangement links TRBV4-1 to TRBJ1-2, with D uncertain. V was clipped by 0 bases and J by 8 bases, with 7 bases between them. Germline assignment: CDR1 MGHRA and CDR2 YSYEKL. CDR3 length equals 12 residues. The CDR3 loop reads CASSQDNWGYTF. For the CDR3, the DNA is TGCGCCAGCAGCCAAGATAACTGGGGCTACACCTTC.

V and J are TRBV28 and TRBJ1-2; D call uncertain. Trimming took 7 bases from V and 4 from J, leaving 16 bases between them. The germline gives CDR1 MDHEN, CDR2 SYDVKM. The length of the CDR3 is 14 residues. CDR3 sequence: CASTPTGSIYGYTF. DNA of the CDR3: TGTGCCAGCACTCCGACGGGGAGTATCTATGGCTACACCTTC.

V and J are TRBV30 and TRBJ2-7, with D perhaps matching TRBD1 (6 bases). This CDR3 is built from 13 residues. The germline gives CDR1 GTSNPN, CDR2 SVGIG (reference sequence). The V and J ends lost 5 bases and 3 bases respectively, with 14 bases between them. The CDR3, as DNA: TGTGCCTGGTCCCGGGACACCTACTACGAGCAGTACTTC. Its translation is CAWSRDTYYEQYF. The full variable domain, with the rest looked up from reference TRBV30 and TRBJ2-7, is SQTIHQWPATLVQPVGSPLSLECTVEGTSNPNLYWYRQAAGRGLQLLFYSVGIGQISSEVPQNLSASRPQDRQFILSSKKLLLSDSGFYLCAWSRDTYYEQYFGPGTRLTVT.

The chain links TRBV6-6 to TRBJ2-7; D might be TRBD2 (5 bases). This CDR3 contains 14 residues. Trimming took 6 bases from V and 5 from J, leaving 17 bases between them. Germline V lookup: CDR1 MNHNY, CDR2 SVGAGI (reference sequence). The CDR3 loop is CASSGVAQLDEQYF. The CDR3 DNA sequence: TGTGCCAGCAGCGGGGTCGCTCAACTAGACGAGCAGTACTTC.

The gene calls are TRBV5-8 and TRBJ2-1, with 13 positions matching TRBD2. With 4 bases clipped from V and 3 bases from J, the junction kept 10 bases outside the gene matches. CDR3 size: 18 residues. Germline CDR1 is SGHTS and CDR2 is YDEGEE. The CDR3 nucleotides are TGTGCCAGCAGCGTGGGACTAGCGGGGAGCGGGTTCTACAATGAGCAGTTCTTC. It yields the protein CASSVGLAGSGFYNEQFF.

The chain has TRBV29-1 and TRBJ2-7, with 13 bases fitting TRBD2. The J segment lost 3 bases and the V segment lost 6 bases, leaving 8 bases of the junction unmatched. Germline V gene data show CDR1 as SQVTM and CDR2 as ANQGSEA. CDR3 size: 15 residues. The CDR3 coding sequence is TGCAGCGTGACGACTAGCGGGAGGCCAGACTACGAGCAGTACTTC. It encodes CSVTTSGRPDYEQYF.

This clone was seen a handful of times. The rearrangement links TRBV5-1 to TRBJ2-2, with 12 bases that match TRBD1. The junction had 5 bases not matched to a gene; V was cut back by 2 bases and J by 3 bases. Per germline, CDR1 SGHRS and CDR2 YFSETQ. The CDR3 length is 17 residues. CDR3 sequence: CASSFTGTGGYTGELFF. CDR3 DNA: TGCGCCAGCAGCTTCACCGGGACAGGGGGCTACACCGGGGAGCTGTTTTTT.

The rearrangement joins TRBV27 to TRBJ2-2; maybe TRBD2 (6 bases). CDR1 is MNHEY and CDR2 is SMNVEV in the germline V gene (reference sequence). The CDR3 is made up of 15 amino acids. Between the trimmed V and J ends, which lost 6 bases and 5 bases, there was a span of 16 bases. The CDR3 coding sequence is TGTGCCAGCAGCCTGGGGGGTTTTGTTACCGGGGAGCTGTTTTTT. Encoded protein: CASSLGGFVTGELFF.

The chain recombines TRBV7-9 with TRBJ1-1, with TRBD1 as a possible D gene (5 bases). This CDR3 is built from 13 residues. V was cut by 3 bases and J by 4 bases, with 9 bases left in between. Germline V gene lookup returns CDR1 SEHNR and CDR2 FQNEAQ (reference sequence). In DNA form, the CDR3 reads TGTGCCAGCAGCTTCACGGGGGGCACTGAAGCTTTCTTT. As protein: CASSFTGGTEAFF.

This clone was seen a single time. The V and J genes are TRBV6-5 and TRBJ2-1; D unresolved. This CDR3 is 12 amino acids long. CDR1 is MNHEY and CDR2 is SVGAGI in the germline V gene. Trimming took off 5 bases at V and 10 bases at J, with 12 bases between the two ends. CDR3 sequence reads: CASSPFRGEQFF. The CDR3, as DNA: TGTGCCAGCAGTCCCTTTCGCGGAGAGCAGTTCTTC.

The chain joins TRBV28 to TRBJ2-7; TRBD2 is a possible D gene (5 bases). The CDR3 covers 16 residues. V dropped 3 bases and J dropped 2 bases, with 17 bases sitting between them. Germline V gene sequence: CDR1 MDHEN, CDR2 SYDVKM. The CDR3 nucleotides read TGTGCCAGCAGTTTCGGGCCCAAGCGGCAAACCTACGAGCAGTACTTC. It yields the protein CASSFGPKRQTYEQYF.

The chain combines TRBV5-1 with TRBJ1-3, with TRBD1 as a possible D gene (6 bases). The germline CDR1 and CDR2 sequences are SGHRS and YFSETQ. V shed 0 bases and J shed 4 bases, with 8 bases lying between them. The CDR3 contains 14 residues. The CDR3 here is CASSLDREGNTIYF. The DNA for the CDR3 is TGCGCCAGCAGCTTGGACAGGGAGGGAAACACCATATATTTT.

The chain carries TRBV5-1 and TRBJ1-4; TRBD1 matches at 10 bases. The CDR3 is 14 residues long. The germline V gene encodes CDR1 SGHRS and CDR2 YFSETQ. The junction had 6 bases not matched to a gene; V was cut back by 5 bases and J by 8 bases. Written as DNA, the CDR3 is TGCGCCAGCAGAATGACAGGGGGCGGGGAAAAACTGTTTTTT. Translation: CASRMTGGGEKLFF.

The chain recombines TRBV27 with TRBJ2-7; a possible D gene is TRBD2 (7 bases). Germline values: CDR1 MNHEY, CDR2 SMNVEV (reference sequence). V was cut by 7 bases and J by 0 bases, with 25 bases left in between. The CDR3 runs 18 residues. The DNA for the CDR3 is TGTGCCAGCACTCCCCTCGCTGGGGGGGCTAAGGGCTCCTACGAGCAGTACTTC. Amino acids: CASTPLAGGAKGSYEQYF.

V gene TRBV5-4 combines with J gene TRBJ2-1; 9 bases map to TRBD2. Per germline, CDR1 SGHNT and CDR2 YYREEE (reference sequence). Germline trimming cut 4 bases from V and 3 bases from J; bases unmatched to any gene: 5. This CDR3 has 15 residues. CDR3 sequence reads: CASSPSSGIYNEQFF. CDR3 DNA sequence: TGTGCCAGCAGCCCTTCTAGCGGGATCTACAATGAGCAGTTCTTC.

This chain uses TRBV5-6 with TRBJ2-3, with unresolved D. CDR1 and CDR2 (germline): SGHDT, YYEEEE. This CDR3 has 13 residues. V lost 2 bases and J 4 bases, leaving 8 bases between the germline ends. The CDR3: CASSFARSDTQYF. The CDR3 DNA reads TGTGCCAGCAGCTTCGCCCGGTCAGATACGCAGTATTTT.

This clone was seen a single time. The chain uses TRBV28 and TRBJ2-7, with D unclear. CDR3 length equals 14 residues. Per germline, CDR1 MDHEN and CDR2 SYDVKM. V lost 6 bases and J 2 bases, leaving 14 bases between the germline ends. The CDR3 DNA reads as TGTGCCAGCAGCCCCGGTTTAAGTCCCTACGAGCAGTACTTC. It specifies CASSPGLSPYEQYF. The full variable domain, rest sourced from reference TRBV28 and TRBJ2-7, is DVKVTQSSRYLVKRTGEKVFLECVQDMDHENMFWYRQDPGLGLRLIYFSYDVKMKEKGDIPEGYSVSREKKERFSLILESASTNQTSMYLCASSPGLSPYEQYFGPGTRLTVT.